At least ten counts were recorded for the clone carrying this T cell receptor (beta chain). The antigen is unknown. This sample is drawn from a study of metastatic and nonmetastatic thyroid tumors. Study information: Repertoires were compared across blood and tumor or nodule tissue from malignant and benign thyroid patients.

Points from the study as a whole: Versus benign nodules, malignant thyroid tumors reportedly had significantly higher TCR beta diversity, in blood and tumor.

Patients had received no treatment of any kind before thyroid surgery. The V gene end was trimmed by 0 bases and the J gene end by 6 bases; junction bases not matched to a gene: 9. The CDR3 totals 15 residues. Germline CDR1 SGHDT, CDR2 YYEEEE. TCRdb used MiXCR to call clones anew from the PCR reads. The repertoire holds 20,000 or so clones, with 22% as singletons. J is TRBJ2-7 and V is TRBV5-6, with 7 bases lining up with TRBD2. Sample: tumor tissue. The source is a male donor with papillary thyroid cancer or a benign thyroid nodule (not recorded which). Some clones in this sample may be carry-over from other donors' samples. This CDR3 reads CASSLEAGVPGEQYF. CDR3 nucleotides: TGTGCCAGCAGCTTGGAGGCGGGAGTCCCAGGCGAGCAGTACTTC.